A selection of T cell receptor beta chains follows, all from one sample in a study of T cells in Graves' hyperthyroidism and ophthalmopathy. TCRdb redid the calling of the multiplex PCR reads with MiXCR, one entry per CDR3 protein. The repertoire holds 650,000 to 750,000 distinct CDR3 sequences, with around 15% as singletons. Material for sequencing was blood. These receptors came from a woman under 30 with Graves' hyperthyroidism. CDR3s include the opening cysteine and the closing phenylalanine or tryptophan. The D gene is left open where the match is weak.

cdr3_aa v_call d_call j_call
CASSPRTPRGVEAFF TRBV2 NA TRBJ1-1
CASSSRGQGDTQYF TRBV13 NA TRBJ2-3
CASSQSIAEIYNEQFF TRBV14 NA TRBJ2-1
CASSPPTGGVGYTF TRBV27 TRBD1 TRBJ1-2
CASSQEGLAGVADTQYF TRBV14 TRBD2 TRBJ2-3
CASSPRRNRANYGYTF TRBV18 NA TRBJ1-2
CASSSTIIAETQYF TRBV12-3/TRBV12-4 NA TRBJ2-5
CASSPLAGLSSYEQYF TRBV5-1 TRBD2 TRBJ2-7
CSASDLRGSNYGYTF TRBV20-1 NA TRBJ1-2
CAISESDLAGPSNQPQHF TRBV10-3 NA TRBJ1-5
CASSRGPGRSNTEAFF TRBV4-1 NA TRBJ1-1
CASSYSRGSTGELFF TRBV6-5 TRBD1 TRBJ2-2
CASSRLAGVAETQYF TRBV7-2 TRBD2 TRBJ2-5
CSASASEPSNYGYTF TRBV20-1 NA TRBJ1-2
CAWSSGRNTGELFF TRBV30 TRBD2 TRBJ2-2
CASPKRGEGTEAFF TRBV27 NA TRBJ1-1
CASLAVGQGANEQYF TRBV6-1 TRBD1 TRBJ2-7
CASSASGHLYTEAFF TRBV5-5 NA TRBJ1-1
CAISESESGASYEQYF TRBV10-3 TRBD2 TRBJ2-7
CATLRRENTEAFF TRBV2 NA TRBJ1-1
CASSPPMGTSGSYNEQFF TRBV2 TRBD2 TRBJ2-1
CSARAGRGRNEQYF TRBV20-1 TRBD1 TRBJ2-7